This T cell receptor beta chain originates from a study of blood T cell repertoires in COVID-19. Measured with immunoSEQ multiplex PCR; TCRdb has only the in-frame clones, and not every one. The sample includes 150,000 or so clones, roughly 87% of them seen just once. This clone was recorded once. Trimming took off 2 bases at V and 2 bases at J, with 10 bases between the two ends. Germline V lookup: CDR1 MDHEN, CDR2 SYDVKM. The CDR3 has 14 residues. The sequencing input was PBMCs or T cells enriched from blood (not recorded which). The rearrangement links TRBV28 to TRBJ2-7, with D possibly being TRBD2 (6 bases). The sequence derives from a woman aged 40-49 years who had been exposed to COVID-19. The DNA of the CDR3 is TGTGCCAGCAGTTTAGGACTACCCCCCTACGAGCAGTACTTC. Its translation is CASSLGLPPYEQYF.